These 8 T cell receptor beta chains originate from one sample sequenced in a study of a mutant IDH1 vaccine in newly diagnosed glioma. Their antigen targets remain unknown. Profiled with immunoSEQ multiplex PCR; TCRdb holds only in-frame clones, not every one. The sample holds around 32,000 clones, roughly 75% seen once. Described time point: week 35, safety follow-up. Vaccine doses each comprised 300 ug of mutant IDH1 20-mer peptide, with topical imiquimod. This specimen was PBMCs, taken from a glioma patient whose treatment included an IDH1 peptide vaccine. The receptors were sampled from a man aged 35 to 55 with glioma. Some clones in this sample may be carry-over from other donors' samples.

This chain connects TRBV5-1 to TRBJ1-2, with D maybe TRBD1 (6 bases). Germline V CDR1 and CDR2: SGHRS, YFSETQ. V was pared by 2 bases and J by 1 base, with 18 bases between. The CDR3 sequence is 17 residues long. The CDR3: CASSLDRPLLDNYGYTF. CDR3 nucleotides: TGCGCCAGCAGCTTAGACAGGCCCCTTCTCGATAACTATGGCTACACCTTC.

V usage is TRBV7-2 and J usage is TRBJ1-6, with 8 bases aligning to TRBD1. Germline values: CDR1 SGHTA, CDR2 FQGNSA. Losses at the gene ends were 5 bases for V and 7 bases for J; bases not matched to a gene: 13. The CDR3 loop spans 17 amino acids. Here the CDR3 DNA reads TGTGCCAGCAGCCTCCAGATTGGGACAGGAGGAAATTCACCCCTCCACTTT. Translated, it gives CASSLQIGTGGNSPLHF.

The chain is built from TRBV9 and TRBJ2-1; perhaps TRBD2 as D (6 bases). Germline V lookup: CDR1 SGDLS, CDR2 YYNGEE. V was shortened by 3 bases and J by 1 base, with 11 bases between the two germline ends. CDR3 length: 15 amino acids. CDR3 in DNA: TGTGCCAGCAGCGCCTTAGCGGCATCCTACAATGAGCAGTTCTTC. The encoded protein is CASSALAASYNEQFF.

The chain carries TRBV6-6 and TRBJ1-5; 7 bases agree with TRBD1. This CDR3 contains 14 residues. V lost 6 bases and J lost 5; bases outside the gene matches: 7. Looked up from germline, CDR1 is MNHNY and CDR2 is SVGAGI (reference sequence). CDR3 sequence: CASSKLTGDQPQHF. The DNA of the CDR3 is TGTGCCAGCAGCAAACTAACAGGGGATCAGCCCCAGCATTTT.

The chain uses TRBV25-1 and TRBJ1-1; TRBD1 aligns across 10 bases. V shed 8 bases and J 5 bases; nucleotides not matched to a gene: 14. The CDR3 has 16 residues. CDR1 and CDR2 (germline): MGHDK, SYGVNS. This chain's CDR3 is CASSGGTGVGKTEAFF. As DNA, the CDR3 is TGTGCCAGCTCAGGGGGGACAGGGGTCGGGAAGACTGAAGCTTTCTTT.

The genes are TRBV4-1 and TRBJ2-3, with TRBD2 matching over 14 bases. The ends lost 2 bases at V and 5 bases at J; junction bases unmatched: 3. There are 16 residues in the CDR3. CDR1 MGHRA and CDR2 YSYEKL come from the germline V gene. This CDR3 is CASSQTGTSGRDTQYF. For the CDR3, the DNA is TGCGCCAGCAGCCAAACTGGGACTAGCGGGAGAGATACGCAGTATTTT.

This rearrangement joins TRBV6-1 to TRBJ2-7; TRBD1 is a possible D gene (5 bases). CDR1 MNHNS and CDR2 SASEGT come from the germline V gene. The V and J ends lost 4 bases and 2 bases respectively, with 9 bases between them. This CDR3 comprises 13 residues. The CDR3 region is CASSGTPTYEQYF. The CDR3 nucleotides are TGTGCCAGCAGTGGGACACCAACCTACGAGCAGTACTTC.

The chain has TRBV19 and TRBJ2-3; D is ambiguous. V was pared by 7 bases and J by 0 bases, with 11 bases between. This CDR3 is 14 amino acids long. The germline gives CDR1 LNHDA, CDR2 SQIVND (reference sequence). In DNA, the CDR3 is TGTGCCAGTACGGTGGCATCTAGCACAGATACGCAGTATTTT. This translates into CASTVASSTDTQYF.